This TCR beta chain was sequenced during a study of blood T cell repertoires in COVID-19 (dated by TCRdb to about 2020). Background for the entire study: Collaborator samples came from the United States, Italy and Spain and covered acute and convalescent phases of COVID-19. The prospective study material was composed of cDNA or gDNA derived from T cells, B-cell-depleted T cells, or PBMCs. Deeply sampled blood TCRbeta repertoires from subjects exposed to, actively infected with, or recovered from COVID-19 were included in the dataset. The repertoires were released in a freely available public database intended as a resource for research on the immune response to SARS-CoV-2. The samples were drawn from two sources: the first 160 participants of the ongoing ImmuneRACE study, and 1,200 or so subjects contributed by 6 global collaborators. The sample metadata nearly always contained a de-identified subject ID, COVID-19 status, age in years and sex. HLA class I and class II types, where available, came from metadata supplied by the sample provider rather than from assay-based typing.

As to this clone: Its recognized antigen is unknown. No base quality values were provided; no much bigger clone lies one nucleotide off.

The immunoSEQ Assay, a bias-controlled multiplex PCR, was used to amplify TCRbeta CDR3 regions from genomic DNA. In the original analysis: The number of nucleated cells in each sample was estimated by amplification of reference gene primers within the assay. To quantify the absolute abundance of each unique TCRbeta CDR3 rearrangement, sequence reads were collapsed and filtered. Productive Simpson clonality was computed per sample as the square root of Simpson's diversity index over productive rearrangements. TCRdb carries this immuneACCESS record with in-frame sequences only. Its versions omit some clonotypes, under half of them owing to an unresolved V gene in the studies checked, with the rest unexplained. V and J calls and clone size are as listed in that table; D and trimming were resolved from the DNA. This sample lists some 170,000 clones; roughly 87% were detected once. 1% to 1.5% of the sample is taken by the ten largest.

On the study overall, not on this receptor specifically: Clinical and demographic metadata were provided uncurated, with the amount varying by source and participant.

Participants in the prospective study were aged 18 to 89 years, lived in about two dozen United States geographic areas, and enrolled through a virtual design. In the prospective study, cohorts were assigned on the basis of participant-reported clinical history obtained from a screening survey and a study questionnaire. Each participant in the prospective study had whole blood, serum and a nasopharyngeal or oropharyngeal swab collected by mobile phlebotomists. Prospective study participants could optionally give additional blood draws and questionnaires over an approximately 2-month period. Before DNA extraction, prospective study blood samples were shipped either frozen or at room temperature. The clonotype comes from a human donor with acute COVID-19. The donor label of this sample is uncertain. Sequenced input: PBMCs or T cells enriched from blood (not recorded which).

The encoded CDR3 is CASRVVGDRGYWRNQPQHF. The DNA reads TGCGCCAGCAGAGTAGTTGGGGACAGGGGGTATTGGAGGAATCAGCCCCAGCATTTT. Rearrangement joined TRBV10-1 to TRBJ1-5, and 11 bases in between align with TRBD1. CDR1 and CDR2, looked up from the germline V gene (reference sequence), are WNHNN and SYGVQD. The CDR3 runs 19 amino acids, cysteine and phenylalanine included. Only the CDR3 DNA is retained, 57 bases long and in frame from the first base. Trimming takes 6 bases off V and 4 bases off J; junction bases not matched to a gene: 17.